The clone carrying this TCR beta chain was seen more than once but under ten times. The CDR3 contains 13 residues. V was shortened by 3 bases and J by 3 bases, with 9 bases between the two germline ends. Germline CDR1 and CDR2: MNHEY and SMNVEV (reference sequence). The sample is drawn from a study of blood T cell repertoires in COVID-19. Overall study context: The cDNA or gDNA used as material had been derived from T cells, B-cell-depleted T cells, or PBMCs.

Per the original data handling: Reference gene primer amplification gave estimated nucleated cell counts. Measured with immunoSEQ multiplex PCR; TCRdb has only the in-frame clones, and not every one. The DNA was the basis for D and trimming; V, J and clone size are from that table. The table shows about 130,000 clones, with about four fifths occurring only once. Sequences were obtained from peripheral blood. The V call is TRBV27, the J call TRBJ2-7; TRBD1 might be the D (5 bases). The TCR was taken from an elderly man with acute or convalescent COVID-19. The CDR3 DNA is TGTGCCAGCAGTTTCCGTGGACACTACGAGCAGTACTTC. Translated, it gives CASSFRGHYEQYF.